The rows below give T cell receptor beta chains drawn from one sample of a study of T cell responses to AZD1222 COVID-19 vaccine. Sequencing was performed with immunoSEQ multiplex PCR; in TCRdb, only in-frame clones are kept and a portion is missing. The sample lists approximately 140,000 clones, more than 85% seen once, with 2.5% to 3.5% in the top ten. Sequences were derived from peripheral blood, sampled 28 days after the second AZD1222 dose. The receptors derive from an adult who received the AZD1222 COVID-19 vaccine. Each CDR3 is given with its conserved first and last residue. A row's size may be missing; if present it is once, few, many or a size class.

v_gene	abundance	j_gene	CDR3aa
TRBV28	.	TRBJ2-3	CASSWGADTQYF
TRBV12-3/TRBV12-4	.	TRBJ1-1	CASSFRDEAFF
TRBV5-4	.	TRBJ2-3	CASRLTGTGPTDTQYF
TRBV5-1	.	TRBJ2-5	CASSFLQGGQETQYF
TRBV11-2	.	TRBJ2-7	CASSLDLGTVSYEQYF
TRBV7-3	.	TRBJ2-1	CASSLNYPNNEQFF
TRBV5-4	.	TRBJ2-7	CASSRGTSGSYEQYF
TRBV7-9	.	TRBJ1-3	CASSLNFWDRGLGNTIYF
TRBV11-2	.	TRBJ1-2	CASTSGYTWTSDGYTF
TRBV2	.	TRBJ2-2	CANGGQGGHGELFF
TRBV3-1/TRBV3-2	few	TRBJ2-5	CASSLRSGRVSETQYF
TRBV7-9	.	TRBJ2-5	CASSLAVIRAPYF
TRBV5-6	.	TRBJ1-3	CASSRGVSGNTIYF
TRBV5-1	.	TRBJ2-7	CASTLNRDTSYEQYF
TRBV7-8	.	TRBJ2-1	CASSFATYNEQFF
TRBV7-2	.	TRBJ2-3	CASSLVQVPSLTDTQYF
TRBV6-5	.	TRBJ1-6	CAGSRTRNSPLHF
TRBV27	.	TRBJ1-2	CASSQGGLRGYTF
TRBV7-3	.	TRBJ2-7	CASSPQGQAYEQYF
TRBV28	.	TRBJ1-2	CASREAGQTNYGYTF
TRBV3-1/TRBV3-2	.	TRBJ2-3	CASSQVVTDTQYF
TRBV27	.	TRBJ1-6	CASSLRTGAYNSPLHF
TRBV6-2/TRBV6-3	.	TRBJ2-7	CASSYSSGSLSYEQYF
TRBV12-3/TRBV12-4	.	TRBJ1-1	CASSLADLEAFF
TRBV19	.	TRBJ1-5	CASSISGTGPQHF
TRBV27	once	TRBJ2-1	CASSLEGTYNEQFF
TRBV2	.	TRBJ2-1	CASSPFGGKDNEQFF
TRBV7-2	.	TRBJ2-7	CASSWGGEPSYEQYF
TRBV6-1	.	TRBJ2-1	CASSARETEIYREQFF
TRBV4-1	.	TRBJ1-6	CASSQEGYNSPLHF
TRBV18	.	TRBJ2-5	CASSPEPTRNRLSQETQYF
TRBV6-5	.	TRBJ2-2	CASSYLGQNTGELFF
TRBV24-1	.	TRBJ2-3	CATSSVNTQYF
TRBV5-1	.	TRBJ2-5	CASSLSASEETQYF
TRBV7-3	.	TRBJ2-2	CASSLTGRGELFF
TRBV7-3	.	TRBJ2-2	CASSSGGNTGELFF
TRBV5-1	.	TRBJ2-1	CASSLETGSYNEQFF
TRBV10-3	.	TRBJ1-1	CAISGGGQGPVGTEAFF
TRBV28	.	TRBJ1-1	CASSRSWRGDTEAFF
TRBV30	.	TRBJ1-6	CAWSAPGQFSYNSPLHF
TRBV24-1	once	TRBJ1-2	CATSDRGQVSDGYTF
TRBV6-6	.	TRBJ1-5	CASSAPGAWNQPQHF